The 21 T cell receptor beta chains listed next were all sequenced from one sample in a study of preoperative IRX-2 immunotherapy in early breast cancer. Clones were read by immunoSEQ multiplex PCR, and TCRdb kept only the in-frame ones, dropping some. Of about 98,000 clones listed, about nine tenths were seen once; the top ten hold approximately 2%. Specified treatment: preoperative locoregional IRX-2 cytokine immunotherapy. Here the sequenced sample was tumor tissue, taken after IRX-2 immunotherapy. All receptors come from a human donor with breast cancer.

This chain links TRBV29-1 with TRBJ1-2; 11 bases are shared with TRBD1. The V and J ends lost 7 bases and 7 bases, in that order; junction bases with no gene match: 11. Germline V gene sequence: CDR1 SQVTM, CDR2 ANQGSEA. The CDR3 is 14 amino acids. CDR3 amino acids: CSGLSDRGRGGYTF. In nucleotides, the CDR3 is TGCAGCGGCCTCTCGGACAGGGGGCGAGGTGGCTACACCTTC.

The genes are TRBV12-5 and TRBJ1-2; the D is unclear. The CDR3 sequence is 14 residues long. CDR1 and CDR2 (germline): LGHNT, FRNRAP. The CDR3 DNA sequence: TGTGCCAGCTCGGGTTCTGAAAGGAGCTATGGCTACACCTTC. Its protein is CASSGSERSYGYTF.

The chain combines TRBV7-7 with TRBJ2-3, with 13 bases fitting TRBD2. CDR1 SSHAT and CDR2 FNYEAQ come from the germline V gene (reference sequence). This CDR3 is built from 17 residues. V was clipped by 5 bases and J by 6 bases; unmatched bases: 11. The chain's CDR3 is CASSDERTSGRPDTQYF. The CDR3 DNA reads TGTGCCAGCAGCGACGAACGGACTAGCGGGAGACCTGATACGCAGTATTTT.

This clone was counted once. The CDR3 is CASSPDRAVTEAFF. CDR3 nucleotides: TGTGCCAGTAGCCCGGACAGGGCTGTTACTGAAGCTTTCTTT. The chain combines TRBV19 with TRBJ1-1, with 8 bases lining up with TRBD1. The CDR3 has 14 residues. Germline-derived CDR1 and CDR2 are LNHDA and SQIVND (reference sequence). The V and J ends lost 6 bases and 5 bases, in that order; junction bases with no gene match: 8.

The chain has TRBV28 and TRBJ2-7, with D perhaps TRBD1 (5 bases). Trimming shortened V by 1 base and J by 2 bases, and 12 bases separated the two germline ends. CDR1 is MDHEN and CDR2 is SYDVKM in the germline V gene. The CDR3 runs 15 residues. The CDR3 spells CASSLSAGLPYEQYF. CDR3 sequence (DNA): TGTGCCAGCAGTTTATCGGCAGGGCTGCCCTACGAGCAGTACTTC.

The chain couples TRBV18 to TRBJ2-7; D is unclear. Germline-derived CDR1 and CDR2 are KGHSH and LQKENI. CDR3 length equals 14 residues. With 0 bases removed from V and 3 bases from J, the gap between germline ends came to 9 bases. The CDR3, as DNA: TGTGCCAGCTCACCACCCCCAGGTGGCTACGAGCAGTACTTC. Translation gives CASSPPPGGYEQYF.

The rearrangement uses TRBV11-3 and TRBJ1-3; D not resolved. The CDR3 sequence is 14 residues long. The V gene's germline CDR1 is SGHNT and CDR2 YENEEA. Trimming removed 3 bases at V and 2 bases at J, with 8 bases between. The CDR3, as DNA: TGTGCCAGCAGCTTGGCGGGCCCTGGAAACACCATATATTTT. This codes for CASSLAGPGNTIYF.

The chain carries TRBV19 and TRBJ2-7; TRBD1 is a possible D gene (5 bases). The CDR3 spans 14 residues. Trimming shortened V by 7 bases and J by 3 bases, and 16 bases separated the two germline ends. Germline V lookup: CDR1 LNHDA, CDR2 SQIVND (reference sequence). CDR3 loop: CASKGQGSLYEQYF. CDR3 coding DNA: TGTGCCAGTAAGGGCCAGGGAAGCCTCTACGAGCAGTACTTC. Full variable domain (remainder filled in from reference TRBV19 and TRBJ2-7): DGGITQSPKYLFRKEGQNVTLSCEQNLNHDAMYWYRQDPGQGLRLIYYSQIVNDFQKGDIAEGYSVSREKKESFPLTVTSAQKNPTAFYLCASKGQGSLYEQYFGPGTRLTVT.

This chain connects TRBV7-7 to TRBJ2-5, with D possibly being TRBD1 (6 bases). V was clipped by 5 bases and J by 5 bases, with 15 bases between them. This CDR3 contains 14 residues. Germline lookup yields CDR1 SSHAT and CDR2 FNYEAQ (reference sequence). CDR3 region: CASSVSGTMETQYF. CDR3 DNA: TGTGCCAGCAGCGTATCCGGGACAATGGAGACCCAGTACTTC.

This clone was detected a few times. The genes are TRBV5-1 and TRBJ1-2; unclear D gene. The germline gives CDR1 SGHRS, CDR2 YFSETQ. Deletions cut 0 bases from V and 1 base from J, with 10 bases between. The CDR3 spans 15 residues. CDR3 residues: CASSLAPGVNYGYTF. DNA of the CDR3: TGCGCCAGCAGCTTGGCCCCGGGAGTTAACTATGGCTACACCTTC.

V gene TRBV29-1 combines with J gene TRBJ2-4, with 7 bases matching TRBD1. The CDR3 covers 14 residues. From germline, CDR1 is SQVTM and CDR2 ANQGSEA. V lost 3 bases and J lost 4; bases outside the gene matches: 6. CDR3 coding DNA: TGCAGCGTTGAGACGGGACAGAAAAAAAACATTCAGTACTTC. This translates into CSVETGQKKNIQYF.

The chain has TRBV6-8 and TRBJ2-7; 11 bases are shared with TRBD2. The junction had 6 bases not matched to a gene; V was cut back by 5 bases and J by 0 bases. The V gene's germline CDR1 is MNHGY and CDR2 SAAAGT. CDR3 length: 16 amino acids. The CDR3 bases are TGTGCCAGCAGTGGAATCCTAGCGGGGGGCTCCTACGAGCAGTACTTC. Translating gives CASSGILAGGSYEQYF.

The J gene is TRBJ1-1, the V gene TRBV29-1, with D uncertain. CDR3 length: 14 residues. Germline V lookup: CDR1 SQVTM, CDR2 ANQGSEA. V was pared by 2 bases and J by 3 bases, with 13 bases between. The CDR3 region has the DNA TGCAGCGTTGAATTGCCAGGAGGAGACACTGAAGCTTTCTTT. Protein sequence: CSVELPGGDTEAFF.

The J gene is TRBJ1-1, the V gene TRBV19; TRBD1 might be the D (5 bases). Between the trimmed V and J ends, which lost 1 base and 1 base, there was a span of 10 bases. The CDR3 covers 15 residues. CDR1 is LNHDA and CDR2 is SQIVND in the germline V gene (reference sequence). The CDR3 DNA reads as TGTGCCAGTAGTATAGGGCGGGGCCCGAACACTGAAGCTTTCTTT. Protein sequence: CASSIGRGPNTEAFF.

The chain couples TRBV5-1 to TRBJ2-5; D perhaps matches TRBD1 (5 bases). This CDR3 region has 15 residues. Trimming stripped 0 bases from V and 2 bases from J, with 11 bases between. The V gene's germline CDR1 is SGHRS and CDR2 YFSETQ. The CDR3 DNA reads as TGCGCCAGCAGCTTGGAAGGGGCTCGGCAAGAGACCCAGTACTTC. Protein sequence: CASSLEGARQETQYF. Full variable domain (remainder filled in from reference TRBV5-1 and TRBJ2-5): KAGVTQTPRYLIKTRGQQVTLSCSPISGHRSVSWYQQTPGQGLQFLFEYFSETQRNKGNFPGRFSGRQFSNSRSEMNVSTLELGDSALYLCASSLEGARQETQYFGPGTRLLVL.

CDR3 coding DNA: TGCGCCAGCAGCGTGACAGGATTTAATGAAAAACTGTTTTTT. Translation gives CASSVTGFNEKLFF. The chain links TRBV5-1 to TRBJ1-4; D is perhaps TRBD1 (6 bases). Germline CDR1 reads SGHRS; CDR2 reads YFSETQ. V lost 4 bases and J lost 4, with 11 bases in between. The CDR3 is made up of 14 amino acids.

The V gene is TRBV1, the J gene TRBJ2-3; the table's D call of TRBD2 was not tested on the DNA. TRBV1 is noted as a pseudogene. The CDR3 has 16 residues. CDR3: CASSPRGTTYTDTQYF. The CDR3 DNA sequence: TGCGCCAGCAGCCCCCGCGGGACTACCTACACAGATACGCAGTATTTT.

This chain joins TRBV6-8 and TRBJ1-1; perhaps TRBD1 as D (5 bases). This CDR3 comprises 15 residues. Germline values: CDR1 MNHGY, CDR2 SAAAGT. V lost 4 bases and J lost 3, with 15 bases in between. The DNA of the CDR3 is TGTGCCAGCAGTTTATATGGGGGTAAGGACACTGAAGCTTTCTTT. Translating gives CASSLYGGKDTEAFF.

The CDR3 here is CASSSNYGQGARGYTF. Here the CDR3 DNA reads TGTGCCAGCAGTTCGAACTACGGCCAGGGGGCGCGTGGCTACACCTTC. This chain uses TRBV6-8 with TRBJ1-2, with 8 bases fitting TRBD1. This CDR3 region has 16 residues. J gave up 7 bases and V 4 bases, and 14 bases lay outside the gene matches. CDR1 and CDR2 (germline): MNHGY, SAAAGT.

The V call is TRBV6-8, the J call TRBJ2-2; the D gene is possibly TRBD1 (5 bases). The CDR3 length is 14 residues. V was clipped by 5 bases and J by 6 bases, with 13 bases between them. Germline CDR1 MNHGY, CDR2 SAAAGT. The CDR3 reads CASSRGSQPGELFF. DNA for the CDR3: TGTGCCAGCAGTAGGGGTTCCCAGCCCGGGGAGCTGTTTTTT.

The J gene is TRBJ1-2, the V gene TRBV6-8, with D hard to call. The V gene's germline CDR1 is MNHGY and CDR2 SAAAGT. V lost 6 bases and J 3 bases, leaving 14 bases between the germline ends. This CDR3 is 14 amino acids long. The CDR3 spells CASRDHLGHYGYTF. The DNA for the CDR3 is TGTGCCAGCAGGGACCATCTGGGCCACTATGGCTACACCTTC.